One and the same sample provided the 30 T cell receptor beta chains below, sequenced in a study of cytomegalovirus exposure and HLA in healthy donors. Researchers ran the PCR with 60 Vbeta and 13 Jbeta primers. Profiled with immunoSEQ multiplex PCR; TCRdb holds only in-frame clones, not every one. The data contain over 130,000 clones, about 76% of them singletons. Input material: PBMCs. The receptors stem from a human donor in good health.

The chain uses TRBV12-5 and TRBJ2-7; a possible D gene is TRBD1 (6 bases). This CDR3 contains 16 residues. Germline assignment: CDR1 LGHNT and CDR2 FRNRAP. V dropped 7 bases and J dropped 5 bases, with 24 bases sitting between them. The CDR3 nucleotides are TGTGCTAGTGCCGCAGGGACAAGGGTTATGGTGGACGAGCAGTACTTC. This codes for CASAAGTRVMVDEQYF.

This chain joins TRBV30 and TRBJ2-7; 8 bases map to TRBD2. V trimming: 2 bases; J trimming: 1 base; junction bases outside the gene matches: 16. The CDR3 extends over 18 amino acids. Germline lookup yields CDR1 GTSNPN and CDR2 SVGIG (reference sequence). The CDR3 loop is CAWSNEPGLVKSSYEQYF. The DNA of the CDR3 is TGTGCCTGGAGTAACGAGCCGGGACTAGTAAAATCTTCCTACGAGCAGTACTTC.

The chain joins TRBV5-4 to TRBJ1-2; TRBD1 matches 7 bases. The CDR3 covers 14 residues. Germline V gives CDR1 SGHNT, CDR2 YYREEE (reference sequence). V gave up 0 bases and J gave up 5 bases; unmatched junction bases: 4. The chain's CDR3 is CASSLGGTAYGYTF. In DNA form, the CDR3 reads TGTGCCAGCAGCTTGGGTGGGACAGCGTATGGCTACACCTTC.

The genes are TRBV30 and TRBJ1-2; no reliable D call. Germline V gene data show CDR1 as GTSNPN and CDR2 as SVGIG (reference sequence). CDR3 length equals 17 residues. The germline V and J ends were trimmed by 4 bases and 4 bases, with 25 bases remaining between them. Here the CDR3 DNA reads TGTGCCTGGACCCCAACGTCCCAGACTATCTCTCTCTATGGCTACACCTTC. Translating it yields CAWTPTSQTISLYGYTF.

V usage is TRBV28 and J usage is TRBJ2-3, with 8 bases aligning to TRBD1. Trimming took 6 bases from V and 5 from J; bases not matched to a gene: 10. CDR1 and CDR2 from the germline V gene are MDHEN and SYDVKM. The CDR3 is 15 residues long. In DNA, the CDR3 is TGTGCCAGCAGCTCTCTGGACAGGGTTAGAGATACGCAGTATTTT. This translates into CASSSLDRVRDTQYF.

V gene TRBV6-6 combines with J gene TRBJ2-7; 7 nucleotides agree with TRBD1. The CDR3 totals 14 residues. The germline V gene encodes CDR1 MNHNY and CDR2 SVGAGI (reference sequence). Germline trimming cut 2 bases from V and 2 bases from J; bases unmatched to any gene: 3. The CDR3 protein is CASSYTGTAYEQYF. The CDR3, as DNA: TGTGCCAGCAGTTACACCGGGACAGCCTACGAGCAGTACTTC.

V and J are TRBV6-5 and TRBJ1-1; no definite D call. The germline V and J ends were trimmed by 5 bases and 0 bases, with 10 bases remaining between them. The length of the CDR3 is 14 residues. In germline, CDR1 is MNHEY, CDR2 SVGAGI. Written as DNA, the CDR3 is TGTGCCAGCAGTCTGGGGAGGGTGAACACTGAAGCTTTCTTT. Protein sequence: CASSLGRVNTEAFF.

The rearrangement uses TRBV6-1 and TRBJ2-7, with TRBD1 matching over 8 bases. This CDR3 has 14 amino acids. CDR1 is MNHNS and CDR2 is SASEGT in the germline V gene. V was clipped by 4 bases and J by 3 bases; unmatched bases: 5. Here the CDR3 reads CASSAGQASYEQYF. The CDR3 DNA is TGTGCCAGCAGTGCGGGACAGGCCAGCTACGAGCAGTACTTC.

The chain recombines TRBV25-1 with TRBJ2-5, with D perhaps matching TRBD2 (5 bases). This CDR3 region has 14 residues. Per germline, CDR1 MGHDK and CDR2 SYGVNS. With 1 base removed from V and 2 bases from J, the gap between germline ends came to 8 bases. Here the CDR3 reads CASSEFGDQETQYF. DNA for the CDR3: TGTGCCAGCAGTGAATTCGGGGATCAAGAGACCCAGTACTTC.

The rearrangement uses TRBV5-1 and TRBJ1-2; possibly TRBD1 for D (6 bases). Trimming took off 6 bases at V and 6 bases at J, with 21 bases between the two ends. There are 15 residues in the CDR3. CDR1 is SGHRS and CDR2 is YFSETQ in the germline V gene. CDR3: CASTHNQGFVDGYTF. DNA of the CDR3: TGCGCCAGCACCCACAACCAGGGGTTTGTCGATGGCTACACCTTC.

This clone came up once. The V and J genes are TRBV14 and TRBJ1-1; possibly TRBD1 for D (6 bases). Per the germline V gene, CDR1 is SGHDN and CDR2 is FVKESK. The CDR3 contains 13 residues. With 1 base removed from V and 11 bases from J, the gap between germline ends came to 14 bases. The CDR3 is CASSQGGGVGAFF. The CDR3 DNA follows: TGTGCCAGCAGCCAAGGAGGGGGAGTTGGGGCTTTCTTT.

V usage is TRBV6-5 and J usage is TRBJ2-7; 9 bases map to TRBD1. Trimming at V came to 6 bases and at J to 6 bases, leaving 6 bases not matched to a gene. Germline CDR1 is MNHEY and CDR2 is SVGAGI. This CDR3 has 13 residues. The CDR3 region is CASRIPGQGEQYF. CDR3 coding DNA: TGTGCCAGCAGGATACCGGGACAGGGCGAGCAGTACTTC.

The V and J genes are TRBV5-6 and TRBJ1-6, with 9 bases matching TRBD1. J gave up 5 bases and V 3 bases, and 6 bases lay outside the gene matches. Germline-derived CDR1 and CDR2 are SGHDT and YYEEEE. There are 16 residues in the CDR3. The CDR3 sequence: CASSSAGDRDNSPLHF. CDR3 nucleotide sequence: TGTGCCAGCAGCTCAGCAGGGGACAGGGATAATTCACCCCTCCACTTT. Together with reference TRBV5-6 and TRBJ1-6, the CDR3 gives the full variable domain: DAGVTQSPTHLIKTRGQQVTLRCSPKSGHDTVSWYQQALGQGPQFIFQYYEEEERQRGNFPDRFSGHQFPNYSSELNVNALLLGDSALYLCASSSAGDRDNSPLHFGNGTRLTVT.

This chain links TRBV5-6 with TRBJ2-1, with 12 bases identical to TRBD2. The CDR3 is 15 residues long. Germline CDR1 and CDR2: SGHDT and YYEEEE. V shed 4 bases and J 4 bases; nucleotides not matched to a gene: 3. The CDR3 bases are TGTGCCAGCAGCACTAGCGGGAGGTTTTACAATGAGCAGTTCTTC. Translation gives CASSTSGRFYNEQFF. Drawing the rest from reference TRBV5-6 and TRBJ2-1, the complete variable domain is DAGVTQSPTHLIKTRGQQVTLRCSPKSGHDTVSWYQQALGQGPQFIFQYYEEEERQRGNFPDRFSGHQFPNYSSELNVNALLLGDSALYLCASSTSGRFYNEQFFGPGTRLTVL.

The CDR3 region is CASSSVGAEPQWAQHF. CDR3 coding DNA: TGTGCCAGCAGTTCGGTGGGGGCAGAACCTCAATGGGCCCAGCATTTT. This rearrangement joins TRBV27 to TRBJ1-5, with a tentative D call TRBD1 (6 bases). The CDR3 loop spans 16 amino acids. CDR1 and CDR2 (germline): MNHEY, SMNVEV (reference sequence). V was cut by 4 bases and J by 11 bases, with 24 bases left in between.

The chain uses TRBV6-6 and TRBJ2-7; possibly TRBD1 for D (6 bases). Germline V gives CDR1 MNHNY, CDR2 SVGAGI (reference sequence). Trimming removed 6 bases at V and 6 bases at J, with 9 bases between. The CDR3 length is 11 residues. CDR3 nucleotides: TGTGCCAGCAGCAAGACAGGCGAGCAGTACTTC. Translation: CASSKTGEQYF.

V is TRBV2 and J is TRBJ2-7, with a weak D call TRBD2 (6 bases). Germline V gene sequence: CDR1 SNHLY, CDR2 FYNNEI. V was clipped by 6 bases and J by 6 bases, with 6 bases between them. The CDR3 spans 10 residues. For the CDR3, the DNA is TGTGCCAGCAGGGGGGGCGAGCAGTACTTC. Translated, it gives CASRGGEQYF.

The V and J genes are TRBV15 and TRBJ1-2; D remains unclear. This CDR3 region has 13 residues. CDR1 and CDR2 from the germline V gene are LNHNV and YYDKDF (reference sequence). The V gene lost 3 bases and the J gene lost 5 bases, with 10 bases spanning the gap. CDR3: CATSSTLEYGYTF. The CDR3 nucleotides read TGTGCCACCAGCAGTACGTTAGAATATGGCTACACCTTC. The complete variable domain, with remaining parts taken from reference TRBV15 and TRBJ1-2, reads DAMVIQNPRYQVTQFGKPVTLSCSQTLNHNVMYWYQQKSSQAPKLLFHYYDKDFNNEADTPDNFQSRRPNTSFCFLDIRSPGLGDTAMYLCATSSTLEYGYTFGSGTRLTVV.

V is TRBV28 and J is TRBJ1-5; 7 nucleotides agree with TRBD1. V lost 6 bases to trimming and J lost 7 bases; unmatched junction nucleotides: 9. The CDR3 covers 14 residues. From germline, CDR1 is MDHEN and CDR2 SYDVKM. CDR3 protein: CASREQGIGQPQHF. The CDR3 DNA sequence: TGTGCCAGCAGAGAACAGGGGATAGGACAGCCCCAGCATTTT.

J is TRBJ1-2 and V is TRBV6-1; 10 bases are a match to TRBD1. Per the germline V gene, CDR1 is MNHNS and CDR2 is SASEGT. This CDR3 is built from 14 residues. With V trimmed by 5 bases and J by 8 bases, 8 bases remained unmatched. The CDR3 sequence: CASSPRGQGQGYTF. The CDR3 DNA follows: TGTGCCAGCAGTCCCAGGGGACAGGGGCAAGGCTACACCTTC.

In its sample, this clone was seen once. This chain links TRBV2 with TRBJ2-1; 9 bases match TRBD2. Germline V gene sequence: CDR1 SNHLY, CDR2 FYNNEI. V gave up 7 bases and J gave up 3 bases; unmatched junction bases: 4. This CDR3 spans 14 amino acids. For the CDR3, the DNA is TGTGCCAGCATACAAGCGGGGGGCTACAATGAGCAGTTCTTC. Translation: CASIQAGGYNEQFF.

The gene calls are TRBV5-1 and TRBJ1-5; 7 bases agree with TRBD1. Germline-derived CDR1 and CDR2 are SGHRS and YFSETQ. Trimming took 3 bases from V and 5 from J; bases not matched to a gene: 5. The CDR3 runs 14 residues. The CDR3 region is CASSSGQVDQPQHF. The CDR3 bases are TGCGCCAGCAGCTCCGGACAGGTAGATCAGCCCCAGCATTTT.

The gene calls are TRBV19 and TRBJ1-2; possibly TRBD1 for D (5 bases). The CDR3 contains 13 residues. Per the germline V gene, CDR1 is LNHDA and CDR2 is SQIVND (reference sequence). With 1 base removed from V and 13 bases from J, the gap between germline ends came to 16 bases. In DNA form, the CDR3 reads TGTGCCAGTAGTATAGGAGGCGGGGCCGAGAGCACCTTC. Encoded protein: CASSIGGGAESTF.

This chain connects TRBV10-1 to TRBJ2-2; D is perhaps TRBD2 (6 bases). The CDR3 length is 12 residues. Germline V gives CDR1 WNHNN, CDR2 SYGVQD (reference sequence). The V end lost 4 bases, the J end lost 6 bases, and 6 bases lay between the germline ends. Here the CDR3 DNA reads TGCGCCAGCAGTGCTAGCGCCGGGGAGCTGTTTTTT. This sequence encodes CASSASAGELFF.

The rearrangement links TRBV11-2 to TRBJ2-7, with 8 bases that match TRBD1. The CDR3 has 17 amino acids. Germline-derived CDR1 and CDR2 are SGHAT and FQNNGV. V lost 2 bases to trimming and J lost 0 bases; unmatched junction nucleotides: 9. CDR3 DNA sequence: TGTGCCAGCAGCTTACTTCTTACAGGGGGGTTCTCCTACGAGCAGTACTTC. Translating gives CASSLLLTGGFSYEQYF.

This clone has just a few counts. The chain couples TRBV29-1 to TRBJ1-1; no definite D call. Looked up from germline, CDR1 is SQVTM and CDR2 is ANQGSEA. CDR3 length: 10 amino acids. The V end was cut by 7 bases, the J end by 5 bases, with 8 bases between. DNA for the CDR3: TGCAGCGCGAGTCTTACTGAAGCTTTCTTT. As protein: CSASLTEAFF.

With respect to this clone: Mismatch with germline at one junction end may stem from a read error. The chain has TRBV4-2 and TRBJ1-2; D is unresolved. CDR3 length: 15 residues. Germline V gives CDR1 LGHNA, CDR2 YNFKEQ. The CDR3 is CASSQDSRSDYGYPF. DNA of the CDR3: TGTGCCAGCAGCCAAGATAGTCGGTCCGACTATGGCTACCCCTTC.

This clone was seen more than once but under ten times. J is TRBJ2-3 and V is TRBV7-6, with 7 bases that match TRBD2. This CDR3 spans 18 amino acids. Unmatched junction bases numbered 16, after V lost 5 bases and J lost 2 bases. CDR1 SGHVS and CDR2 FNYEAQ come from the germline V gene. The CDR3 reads CASSPTPRGAGLTDTQYF. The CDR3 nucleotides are TGTGCCAGCAGCCCTACTCCGCGGGGAGCGGGGCTCACAGATACGCAGTATTTT.

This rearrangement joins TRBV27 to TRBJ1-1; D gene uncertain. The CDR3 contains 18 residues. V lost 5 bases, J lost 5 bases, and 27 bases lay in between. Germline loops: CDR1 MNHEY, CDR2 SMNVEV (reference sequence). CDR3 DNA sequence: TGTGCCAGCAGTCCCCCCGCCGGACTGCGAGGTGGAGGAACTGAAGCTTTCTTT. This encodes CASSPPAGLRGGGTEAFF.

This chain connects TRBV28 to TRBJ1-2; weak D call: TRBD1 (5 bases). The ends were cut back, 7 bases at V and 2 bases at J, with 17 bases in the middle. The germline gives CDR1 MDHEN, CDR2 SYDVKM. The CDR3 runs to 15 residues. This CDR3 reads CASIPAGGLNYGYTF. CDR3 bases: TGTGCCAGCATCCCGGCGGGGGGATTAAACTATGGCTACACCTTC.